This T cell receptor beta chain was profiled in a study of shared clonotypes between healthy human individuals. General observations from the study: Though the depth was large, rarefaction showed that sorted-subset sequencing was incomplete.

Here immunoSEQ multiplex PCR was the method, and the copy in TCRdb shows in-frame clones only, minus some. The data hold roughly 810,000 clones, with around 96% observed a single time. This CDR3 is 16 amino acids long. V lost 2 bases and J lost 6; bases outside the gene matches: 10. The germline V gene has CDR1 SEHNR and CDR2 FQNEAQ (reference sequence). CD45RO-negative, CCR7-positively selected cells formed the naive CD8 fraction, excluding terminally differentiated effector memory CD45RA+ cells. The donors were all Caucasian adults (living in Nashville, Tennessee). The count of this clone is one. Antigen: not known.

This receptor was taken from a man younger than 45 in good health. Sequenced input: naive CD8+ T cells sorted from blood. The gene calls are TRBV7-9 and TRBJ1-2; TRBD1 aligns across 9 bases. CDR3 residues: CASSLKAGTGKHGYTF. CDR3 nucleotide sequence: TGTGCCAGCAGCTTAAAGGCCGGGACAGGGAAGCATGGCTACACCTTC.